This is a list of T cell receptor beta chains from one sample in a study of cytomegalovirus exposure and HLA in healthy donors. Here immunoSEQ multiplex PCR was the method, and the copy in TCRdb shows in-frame clones only, minus some. The sample has over 90,000 clones, approximately 85% seen once. The specimen sequenced was PBMCs. The receptors originated from a man aged 35-49 years in good health and CMV-seropositive. CDR3s include the opening cysteine and the closing phenylalanine or tryptophan. Fields, in order: V gene, D gene, J gene, CDR3 protein, CDR3 DNA. A D gene is named only where the DNA matches it firmly.

v_gene: TRBV5-4
d_gene: .
j_gene: TRBJ2-5
CDR3aa: CASSLWGEETQYF
CDR3nt: TGTGCCAGCAGCTTGTGGGGGGAAGAGACCCAGTACTTC

v_gene: TRBV7-2
d_gene: TRBD1
j_gene: TRBJ2-7
CDR3aa: CASSSWTGGYDEQYF
CDR3nt: TGTGCCAGCAGCTCCTGGACAGGGGGGTACGACGAGCAGTACTTC

v_gene: TRBV9
d_gene: TRBD2
j_gene: TRBJ2-5
CDR3aa: CASSTDPGTSGSTQYF
CDR3nt: TGTGCCAGCAGCACGGACCCCGGGACTAGCGGTTCGACCCAGTACTTC

v_gene: TRBV29-1
d_gene: TRBD1
j_gene: TRBJ1-5
CDR3aa: CSVADGTVNQPQHF
CDR3nt: TGCAGCGTTGCCGACGGGACAGTTAATCAGCCCCAGCATTTT

v_gene: TRBV5-1
d_gene: .
j_gene: TRBJ1-3
CDR3aa: CASSPPGGSGNTIYF
CDR3nt: TGCGCCAGCAGCCCCCCCGGGGGGTCTGGAAACACCATATATTTT

v_gene: TRBV6-1
d_gene: TRBD1
j_gene: TRBJ2-5
CDR3aa: CASRDRDRKETQYF
CDR3nt: TGTGCCAGCAGAGACCGGGACAGAAAAGAGACCCAGTACTTC

v_gene: TRBV5-4
d_gene: TRBD1
j_gene: TRBJ1-1
CDR3aa: CASSPRQGTNTEAFF
CDR3nt: TGTGCCAGCAGCCCGCGACAGGGTACGAACACTGAAGCTTTCTTT

v_gene: TRBV5-1
d_gene: TRBD2
j_gene: TRBJ2-2
CDR3aa: CASSFAGGDTGELFF
CDR3nt: TGCGCCAGCAGCTTTGCGGGGGGGGACACCGGGGAGCTGTTTTTT

v_gene: TRBV10-2
d_gene: .
j_gene: TRBJ2-1
CDR3aa: CASSLLAYNEQFF
CDR3nt: TGCGCCAGCAGCCTTCTAGCGTACAATGAGCAGTTCTTC

v_gene: TRBV6-1
d_gene: TRBD1
j_gene: TRBJ1-2
CDR3aa: CASSEFLQGEGGYTF
CDR3nt: TGTGCCAGCAGTGAATTCTTACAGGGGGAGGGTGGCTACACCTTC

v_gene: TRBV5-1
d_gene: TRBD2
j_gene: TRBJ2-3
CDR3aa: CASSLEGLAALGDTQYF
CDR3nt: TGCGCCAGCAGCTTGGAGGGACTAGCGGCACTGGGAGATACGCAGTATTTT

v_gene: TRBV10-1
d_gene: TRBD2
j_gene: TRBJ2-7
CDR3aa: CASSMGGYEQYF
CDR3nt: TGCGCCAGCAGTATGGGAGGGTACGAGCAGTACTTC

v_gene: TRBV5-5
d_gene: .
j_gene: TRBJ1-5
CDR3aa: CASSAYLRQSNQPQHF
CDR3nt: TGTGCCAGCAGCGCTTATTTGAGGCAGAGCAATCAGCCCCAGCATTTT